The T cell receptor beta chain described here comes from a study of T cell repertoires in cytomegalovirus infection. Study context: CMV infection plus the matching HLA type was flagged by public TCR beta signatures.

CDR3 size: 13 residues. V shed 10 bases and J shed 0 bases, with 10 bases lying between them. The germline gives CDR1 MNHNS, CDR2 SASEGT. General study points: CMV-specific HLA-C-restricted TCR beta clonotypes dominated the ex vivo response. Summed public TCR beta family frequency identified CMV carriers bearing the relevant HLA.

As concerns this clonotype: Antigen specificity is unknown. A much larger clone differs by one base, so this may be a read error.

Using its own MiXCR run on the reads, TCRdb lists one record per CDR3 protein. The table shows approximately 750,000 distinct CDR3 sequences, with roughly 36% occurring only once. The V and J genes are TRBV6-1 and TRBJ1-5; possible D gene TRBD1, 6 bases. This receptor was taken from a human donor in good health (CMV status not recorded). Some clones in this sample may be carry-over from other donors' samples. What was sequenced was PBMCs. CDR3: CATRGYSNQPQHF. The CDR3 nucleotides read TGTGCCACCAGGGGTTATAGCAATCAGCCCCAGCATTTT.